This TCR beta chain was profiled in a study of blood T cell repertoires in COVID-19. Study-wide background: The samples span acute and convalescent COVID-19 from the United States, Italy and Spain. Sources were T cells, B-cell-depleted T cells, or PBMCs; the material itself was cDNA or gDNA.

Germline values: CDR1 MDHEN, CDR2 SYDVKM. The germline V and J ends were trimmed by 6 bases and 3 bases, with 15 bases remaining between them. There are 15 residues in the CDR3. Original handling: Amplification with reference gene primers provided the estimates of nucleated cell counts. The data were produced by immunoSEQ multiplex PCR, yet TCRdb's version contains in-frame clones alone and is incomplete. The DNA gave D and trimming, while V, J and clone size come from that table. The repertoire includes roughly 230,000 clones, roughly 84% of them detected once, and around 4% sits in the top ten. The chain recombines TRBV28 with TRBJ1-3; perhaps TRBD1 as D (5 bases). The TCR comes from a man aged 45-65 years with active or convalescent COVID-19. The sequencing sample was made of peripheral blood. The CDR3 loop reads CASSSLRGGGNTIYF. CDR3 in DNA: TGTGCCAGCAGCTCCCTCCGGGGGGGTGGAAACACCATATATTTT. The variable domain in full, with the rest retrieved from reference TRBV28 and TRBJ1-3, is DVKVTQSSRYLVKRTGEKVFLECVQDMDHENMFWYRQDPGLGLRLIYFSYDVKMKEKGDIPEGYSVSREKKERFSLILESASTNQTSMYLCASSSLRGGGNTIYFGEGSWLTVV.